Listed here are 25 T cell receptor beta chains from one sample, sequenced in a study of T-cell memory formation after mild COVID-19. MiXCR, run by TCRdb on the 5' RACE reads, gives a single entry per CDR3 protein. The sample lists approximately 150,000 distinct CDR3 sequences, roughly 6.3% seen once, with more than 2% in the top ten. Sequencing was performed on PBMCs or a T cell subset sorted from them (not recorded which). The receptors derive from an adult woman who had mild COVID-19 (a few samples of this study predate the infection). Cell type and time point are not known.

This clonotype has a handful of counts. The chain carries TRBV25-1 and TRBJ1-4; 8 bases agree with TRBD1. V gave up 2 bases and J gave up 7 bases; unmatched junction bases: 6. CDR1 and CDR2 (germline): MGHDK, SYGVNS. The CDR3 loop spans 15 amino acids. CDR3 sequence reads: CASSEHSGGSEKLFF. CDR3 coding DNA: TGTGCCAGCAGTGAACATTCAGGGGGCAGTGAAAAACTGTTTTTT.

This clonotype has just a few counts. The chain links TRBV7-2 to TRBJ2-3, with D maybe TRBD2 (5 bases). V shed 5 bases and J shed 7 bases, with 22 bases lying between them. Germline V gene data show CDR1 as SGHTA and CDR2 as FQGNSA. The CDR3 is made up of 16 amino acids. For the CDR3, the DNA is TGTGCCAGCAGCCCTCAGCAGTGGGAGTTAGGGTATACGCAGTATTTT. Its translation: CASSPQQWELGYTQYF.

V gene TRBV5-1 combines with J gene TRBJ2-3; D remains ambiguous. The CDR3 runs 13 residues. Germline lookup yields CDR1 SGHRS and CDR2 YFSETQ. The V gene lost 0 bases and the J gene lost 6 bases, with 8 bases spanning the gap. The CDR3 loop reads CASSLGVSDTQYF. CDR3 nucleotides: TGCGCCAGCAGCTTGGGGGTGTCTGATACGCAGTATTTT. The whole variable domain, remainder taken from reference TRBV5-1 and TRBJ2-3, is KAGVTQTPRYLIKTRGQQVTLSCSPISGHRSVSWYQQTPGQGLQFLFEYFSETQRNKGNFPGRFSGRQFSNSRSEMNVSTLELGDSALYLCASSLGVSDTQYFGPGTRLTVL.

This clonotype was picked up many times. The V call is TRBV20-1, the J call TRBJ2-5; weak D call: TRBD2 (7 bases). Per the germline V gene, CDR1 is DFQATT and CDR2 is SNEGSKA (reference sequence). Trimming took off 6 bases at V and 5 bases at J, with 16 bases between the two ends. CDR3 length: 13 residues. The DNA of the CDR3 is TGCAGTGCCTACCCCGGGGGGCGCGAGACCCAGTACTTC. Protein: CSAYPGGRETQYF.

The chain joins TRBV24-1 to TRBJ2-3; 8 bases are shared with TRBD2. The CDR3 totals 16 residues. Unmatched junction bases numbered 7, after V lost 4 bases and J lost 2 bases. In germline, CDR1 is KGHDR, CDR2 SFDVKD. CDR3 in amino acids: CATSDLGAGVTDTQYF. The DNA for the CDR3 is TGTGCCACCAGTGACCTAGGAGCGGGGGTCACAGATACGCAGTATTTT.

The rearrangement joins TRBV19 to TRBJ1-6; D uncertain. Between the trimmed V and J ends, which lost 0 bases and 10 bases, there was a span of 13 bases. The CDR3 contains 15 residues. The V gene's germline CDR1 is LNHDA and CDR2 SQIVND (reference sequence). This CDR3 reads CASSIDPAGYSPLHF. In DNA, the CDR3 is TGTGCCAGTAGTATAGATCCGGCAGGATACTCACCCCTCCACTTT.

This clonotype came up many times. The chain is built from TRBV14 and TRBJ2-4, with D unclear. Germline CDR1 and CDR2: SGHDN and FVKESK. The CDR3 is 13 residues long. V was pared by 1 base and J by 7 bases, with 8 bases between. The CDR3 DNA sequence: TGTGCCAGCAGCCAAGCACCTGGGAACATTCAGTACTTC. It encodes CASSQAPGNIQYF.

This clonotype has a handful of counts. The chain couples TRBV7-2 to TRBJ1-1; unclear D gene. CDR1 and CDR2 (germline): SGHTA, FQGNSA. Trimming left V 2 bases short and J 1 base short, with 5 bases between. The CDR3 loop spans 13 amino acids. This CDR3 is CASSLRTNTEAFF. CDR3 in DNA: TGTGCCAGCAGCTTACGCACGAACACTGAAGCTTTCTTT.

This clonotype was seen a few times. The rearrangement uses TRBV4-2 and TRBJ1-1; D not certain. The length of the CDR3 is 14 residues. The V gene lost 3 bases and the J gene lost 0 bases, with 8 bases spanning the gap. From germline, CDR1 is LGHNA and CDR2 YNFKEQ. Written as DNA, the CDR3 is TGTGCCAGCAGCCAGGAAAGGGTGAACACTGAAGCTTTCTTT. The encoded protein is CASSQERVNTEAFF.

This clonotype was recorded many times. The CDR3 spells CASSLAQGNSHEQFF. CDR3 sequence (DNA): TGCGCCAGCAGCTTGGCACAGGGGAACTCTCATGAGCAGTTCTTC. The V gene is TRBV5-1, the J gene TRBJ2-1; 7 positions agree with TRBD1. This CDR3 has 15 amino acids. Germline V gene lookup returns CDR1 SGHRS and CDR2 YFSETQ. After removal of 0 bases from V and 8 bases from J, the junction contained 8 bases not matched to a gene.

There are a few counts of this clonotype. The CDR3 DNA follows: TGTGCCAGCAGTGAGACAGGGGCTAATGAAAAACTGTTTTTT. Encoded protein: CASSETGANEKLFF. The V gene is TRBV2, the J gene TRBJ1-4; TRBD1 agrees at 8 bases. After removal of 3 bases from V and 3 bases from J, the junction contained 0 bases not matched to a gene. Germline loops: CDR1 SNHLY, CDR2 FYNNEI. This CDR3 spans 14 amino acids. The full variable domain, completed using reference TRBV2 and TRBJ1-4, is EPEVTQTPSHQVTQMGQEVILRCVPISNHLYFYWYRQILGQKVEFLVSFYNNEISEKSEIFDDQFSVERPDGSNFTLKIRSTKLEDSAMYFCASSETGANEKLFFGSGTQLSVL.

This clonotype was seen ten or more times. V usage is TRBV7-2 and J usage is TRBJ2-3, with D unresolved. The CDR3 covers 13 residues. Germline V CDR1 and CDR2: SGHTA, FQGNSA. The V end was cut by 1 base, the J end by 3 bases, with 5 bases between. The CDR3 region has the DNA TGTGCCAGCAGCTTAGAGCAGACAGATACGCAGTATTTT. Translation gives CASSLEQTDTQYF.

This chain connects TRBV6-6 to TRBJ2-6, with D perhaps being TRBD1 or TRBD2 (5 bases each). Germline V lookup: CDR1 MNHNY, CDR2 SVGAGI (reference sequence). The CDR3 sequence is 15 residues long. Trimming took 8 bases from V and 4 from J, leaving 15 bases between them. The CDR3 here is CASSPGGLGANVLTF. The CDR3 region has the DNA TGTGCCAGCTCTCCTGGGGGATTGGGGGCCAACGTCCTGACTTTC.

This clonotype showed up just a few times. The chain couples TRBV27 to TRBJ2-2; perhaps TRBD2 as D (7 bases). This CDR3 has 15 amino acids. V was pared by 7 bases and J by 4 bases, with 16 bases between. The germline gives CDR1 MNHEY, CDR2 SMNVEV (reference sequence). The chain's CDR3 is CASTFGGRLTGELFF. The CDR3, as DNA: TGTGCCAGCACTTTCGGGGGGCGGCTCACCGGGGAGCTGTTTTTT.

V and J are TRBV18 and TRBJ2-1; tentatively, D is TRBD1 or TRBD2 (5 bases each). The CDR3 sequence is 14 residues long. The V gene lost 1 base and the J gene lost 7 bases, with 11 bases spanning the gap. Germline V gene data show CDR1 as KGHSH and CDR2 as LQKENI. Written as DNA, the CDR3 is TGTGCCAGCTCACCACGTGAGGGGAAAAATGAGCAGTTCTTC. It translates to CASSPREGKNEQFF.

V is TRBV2 and J is TRBJ1-1, with no clear D. This CDR3 has 14 amino acids. CDR1 and CDR2 from the germline V gene are SNHLY and FYNNEI. The germline V and J ends were trimmed by 8 bases and 5 bases, with 18 bases remaining between them. CDR3 region: CASCAARGRTEAFF. The CDR3 bases are TGTGCCAGCTGCGCCGCCCGCGGCCGGACTGAAGCTTTCTTT.

In regard to this clonotype: A much larger clonotype is one base distant, so this may be a read error. CDR3 residues: CASSPDGGETKYF. CDR3 DNA sequence: TGTGCCAGCAGTCCAGACGGGGGAGAGACCAAGTACTTC. The J gene is TRBJ2-5, the V gene TRBV7-3, with D possibly TRBD2 on 6 matching bases. There are 13 residues in the CDR3. The germline CDR1 and CDR2 sequences are SGHTA and FQGTGA.

This clonotype was observed at least ten times. The gene calls are TRBV12-3 or TRBV12-4 and TRBJ2-7; 12 nucleotides line up with TRBD1. The V gene end was trimmed by 6 bases and the J gene end by 7 bases; junction bases not matched to a gene: 7. This CDR3 is 14 amino acids long. Written as DNA, the CDR3 is TGTGCCAGCAGCCCGGGACAGGGGGCTGAGGAGCAGTACTTC. Translation gives CASSPGQGAEEQYF.

The sample holds many counts of this clonotype. V is TRBV29-1 and J is TRBJ1-4; 7 bases are shared with TRBD1. Germline CDR1 SQVTM, CDR2 ANQGSEA. Germline trimming cut 7 bases from V and 8 bases from J; bases unmatched to any gene: 10. The CDR3 runs to 13 residues. The CDR3 reads CSAHPKGAEKLFF. CDR3 nucleotides: TGCAGCGCTCACCCCAAGGGGGCGGAAAAACTGTTTTTT.

This clonotype was found many times. The rearrangement uses TRBV5-1 and TRBJ1-4; D remains ambiguous. CDR1 is SGHRS and CDR2 is YFSETQ in the germline V gene. This CDR3 is 17 amino acids long. Trimming shortened V by 0 bases and J by 0 bases, and 12 bases separated the two germline ends. CDR3 sequence (DNA): TGCGCCAGCAGCTTGGGTAACAGCATCACAACTAATGAAAAACTGTTTTTT. This translates into CASSLGNSITTNEKLFF.

This rearrangement joins TRBV6-1 to TRBJ2-1, with 9 bases identical to TRBD2. Germline assignment: CDR1 MNHNS and CDR2 SASEGT. V shed 5 bases, J shed 2 bases, and the junction held 7 bases outside the gene matches. CDR3 length equals 16 residues. The CDR3 loop reads CASSSLAGQTYNEQFF. The CDR3 DNA reads as TGTGCCAGCAGTTCACTAGCGGGCCAAACCTACAATGAGCAGTTCTTC.

The rearrangement uses TRBV4-1 and TRBJ2-3; D remains ambiguous. The CDR3 spans 13 residues. Trimming took off 1 base at V and 3 bases at J, with 5 bases between the two ends. Germline-derived CDR1 and CDR2 are MGHRA and YSYEKL. The CDR3 loop is CASSQARTDTQYF. The DNA for the CDR3 is TGCGCCAGCAGCCAAGCAAGGACAGATACGCAGTATTTT.

This chain uses TRBV7-9 with TRBJ2-7; 10 bases agree with TRBD2. After removal of 1 base from V and 3 bases from J, the junction contained 6 bases not matched to a gene. Germline values: CDR1 SEHNR, CDR2 FQNEAQ (reference sequence). The CDR3 is 16 amino acids. The CDR3 DNA reads TGTGCCAGCAGCTTAGTTCAGCGGGAGGGCCGCTACGAGCAGTACTTC. Translating gives CASSLVQREGRYEQYF.

The chain joins TRBV6-1 to TRBJ2-6; D might be TRBD2 (5 bases). CDR1 is MNHNS, CDR2 SASEGT, per germline. The ends were cut back, 6 bases at V and 2 bases at J, with 14 bases in the middle. The CDR3 covers 16 residues. CDR3 DNA sequence: TGTGCCAGCAGCCTCAGATGGGGAGCTGGGGCCAACGTCCTGACTTTC. It encodes CASSLRWGAGANVLTF.

In this sample, this clonotype turned up a few times. The chain uses TRBV12-3 or TRBV12-4 and TRBJ1-1; D might be TRBD1 (6 bases). Trimming stripped 4 bases from V and 5 bases from J, with 14 bases between. The CDR3 length is 14 residues. The CDR3 nucleotides are TGTGCCAGCAGTTGGACCGGGACAAGGACTGAAGCTTTCTTT. Protein product: CASSWTGTRTEAFF.